The 30 T cell receptor beta chains below were found in one sample sequenced in a study of monozygotic twins with inflammatory bowel disease. TCRdb reanalyzed the 5' RACE reads and collapses them to one entry per CDR3 protein, without DNA. The specimen's table records fewer than 550,000 distinct CDR3 sequences. Material: blood. These receptors originate from a human donor with ulcerative colitis or Crohn's disease, or a healthy co-twin of an affected twin (not recorded which).

The rearrangement uses TRBV12-3 or TRBV12-4 and TRBJ1-6; checking the TCRdb D call of TRBD1 is not possible without DNA. The CDR3 is 15 residues long. CDR3 sequence: CASSLKQGVGSPLHF.

The chain is built from TRBV19 and TRBJ2-7. The germline V gene encodes CDR1 LNHDA and CDR2 SQIVND (reference sequence). This CDR3 has 14 residues. This chain's CDR3 is CASSIRLESYEQYF.

The V call is TRBV12-3 or TRBV12-4, the J call TRBJ2-3; as DNA is missing, the TRBD2 call by TCRdb cannot be tested. The length of the CDR3 is 15 residues. Here the CDR3 reads CASSLTGSRTDTQYF.

The chain links TRBV29-1 to TRBJ2-3; the TRBD1 assignment by TCRdb is unverifiable without DNA. The CDR3 runs 12 residues. In germline, CDR1 is SQVTM, CDR2 ANQGSEA. CDR3 region: CSVERTRDTQYF.

The gene calls are TRBV6-5 and TRBJ1-1. This CDR3 contains 12 residues. Germline lookup yields CDR1 MNHEY and CDR2 SVGAGI. Here the CDR3 reads CASSPDTLKAFF.

The chain links TRBV24-1 to TRBJ2-2; TCRdb returns TRBD2, unconfirmable since there is no DNA. This CDR3 is 16 amino acids long. Germline values: CDR1 KGHDR, CDR2 SFDVKD. CDR3: CATREVGSGGTGELFF.

This chain uses TRBV27 with TRBJ1-4; TCRdb outputs TRBD1, but without DNA this stays unchecked. CDR1 is MNHEY, CDR2 SMNVEV, per germline (reference sequence). CDR3 size: 13 residues. CDR3 in amino acids: CAISGQGREKLFF. The variable domain in full, with the rest retrieved from reference TRBV27 and TRBJ1-4, is EAQVTQNPRYLITVTGKKLTVTCSQNMNHEYMSWYRQDPGLGLRQIYYSMNVEVTDKGDVPEGYKVSRKEKRNFPLILESPSPNQTSLYFCAISGQGREKLFFGSGTQLSVL.

The chain combines TRBV5-1 with TRBJ2-7; TCRdb's D call of TRBD2 is untestable without DNA. This CDR3 region has 15 residues. CDR1 and CDR2 (germline): SGHRS, YFSETQ. Here the CDR3 reads CASSMAWAGSYEQYF.

The CDR3 loop is CASSQTRRETQYF. This sequence joins TRBV7-2 and TRBJ2-5; TCRdb outputs TRBD2, but without DNA this stays unchecked. This CDR3 has 13 amino acids. Germline-derived CDR1 and CDR2 are SGHTA and FQGNSA.

This CDR3 reads CASRKASAGGGTGELFF. The chain combines TRBV6-1 with TRBJ2-2; TCRdb lists TRBD2, though no DNA is available to test this call. The CDR3 covers 17 residues. Per germline, CDR1 MNHNS and CDR2 SASEGT.

The rearrangement uses TRBV5-5 and TRBJ1-1; TCRdb selects TRBD1, and the lack of DNA leaves this call unchecked. The length of the CDR3 is 13 residues. Germline loops: CDR1 SGHKS, CDR2 YYEKEE (reference sequence). CDR3: CASSSAGRTEAFF.

This chain uses TRBV5-1 with TRBJ1-4; lacking DNA, the TRBD1 call made by TCRdb goes unchecked. This CDR3 is 15 amino acids long. Germline CDR1 and CDR2: SGHRS and YFSETQ. CDR3: CASSLEGADNEKLFF.

The V gene is TRBV30, the J gene TRBJ1-2; with no DNA, the TCRdb D assignment of TRBD1 cannot be verified. The CDR3 has 13 amino acids. Germline lookup yields CDR1 GTSNPN and CDR2 SVGIG (reference sequence). The CDR3 loop is CAWGTGGSYGYTF.

The gene calls are TRBV12-3 or TRBV12-4 and TRBJ2-3; without DNA, the TCRdb call of TRBD1 cannot be checked. This CDR3 comprises 14 residues. CDR3 sequence: CASSPSGGGDTQYF.

The V call is TRBV6-6, the J call TRBJ2-5. This CDR3 region has 13 residues. Germline CDR1 is MNHNY and CDR2 is SVGAGI (reference sequence). CDR3 protein: CASSYVRKETQYF.

V usage is TRBV24-1 and J usage is TRBJ1-2; TCRdb proposes TRBD1, but this gene call is untestable without DNA. Germline CDR1 and CDR2: KGHDR and SFDVKD. The CDR3 spans 15 residues. The CDR3 sequence is CATSDSGGIGYGYTF.

The rearrangement links TRBV12-3 or TRBV12-4 to TRBJ2-1; lacking DNA, the TRBD2 call made by TCRdb goes unchecked. The CDR3 loop spans 15 amino acids. CDR3 amino acids: CASSFGSGGANEQFF.

The chain recombines TRBV11-1 with TRBJ2-3; TCRdb returns TRBD1, unconfirmable since there is no DNA. This CDR3 spans 16 amino acids. Germline values: CDR1 SGHAT, CDR2 FQDESV (reference sequence). CDR3 protein: CASSSMTAGEVNTQYF.

The chain recombines TRBV5-1 with TRBJ1-4; TCRdb's D call of TRBD1 is untestable without DNA. The CDR3 spans 12 residues. Germline assignment: CDR1 SGHRS and CDR2 YFSETQ. CDR3: CASPGVDEKLFF. The full variable domain, its missing parts supplied by reference TRBV5-1 and TRBJ1-4, is KAGVTQTPRYLIKTRGQQVTLSCSPISGHRSVSWYQQTPGQGLQFLFEYFSETQRNKGNFPGRFSGRQFSNSRSEMNVSTLELGDSALYLCASPGVDEKLFFGSGTQLSVL.

This sequence joins TRBV20-1 and TRBJ2-1. CDR3 length: 16 residues. CDR1 DFQATT and CDR2 SNEGSKA come from the germline V gene (reference sequence). CDR3 region: CSARELAISSYNEQFF.

V and J are TRBV7-8 and TRBJ1-5; TCRdb picks TRBD1, but there is no DNA to check that call. CDR1 and CDR2 (germline): SGHVS, FQNEAQ. The CDR3 totals 17 residues. The CDR3 protein is CASRLEGLGQGNQPQHF.

CDR3: CASSSNGGELFF. The chain has TRBV7-9 and TRBJ2-2. The CDR3 length is 12 residues. CDR1 and CDR2 (germline): SEHNR, FQNEAQ (reference sequence).

V and J are TRBV12-3 or TRBV12-4 and TRBJ1-2; checking the TCRdb D call of TRBD1 is not possible without DNA. The CDR3 totals 15 residues. Here the CDR3 reads CASSEGVWRGYGYTF.

The chain has TRBV7-8 and TRBJ1-1; the TRBD1 assignment by TCRdb is unverifiable without DNA. The CDR3 sequence is 14 residues long. CDR1 is SGHVS and CDR2 is FQNEAQ in the germline V gene. The CDR3 protein is CASSFVGARTEAFF.

The V and J genes are TRBV7-2 and TRBJ2-2. Germline CDR1 SGHTA, CDR2 FQGNSA. The CDR3 spans 13 residues. CDR3 sequence reads: CASSFNDNGELFF.

This chain uses TRBV20-1 with TRBJ2-1. Germline lookup yields CDR1 DFQATT and CDR2 SNEGSKA (reference sequence). This CDR3 comprises 12 residues. CDR3 amino acids: CSFGTTYNEQFF.

The V gene is TRBV11-2, the J gene TRBJ2-1. The length of the CDR3 is 15 residues. The germline V gene encodes CDR1 SGHAT and CDR2 FQNNGV. The CDR3 loop is CASSLPLSSYNEQFF.

The chain employs TRBV5-5 and TRBJ1-3. This CDR3 has 14 amino acids. Germline V lookup: CDR1 SGHKS, CDR2 YYEKEE (reference sequence). CDR3 in amino acids: CASSFGLSGNTIYF.

The gene calls are TRBV7-6 and TRBJ2-1. Germline V gene data show CDR1 as SGHVS and CDR2 as FNYEAQ. The CDR3 totals 16 residues. CDR3 in amino acids: CASSLVGKSSYNEQFF.

This rearrangement joins TRBV20-1 to TRBJ2-3; TCRdb designates TRBD1, a call that cannot be tested without DNA. Germline CDR1 and CDR2: DFQATT and SNEGSKA (reference sequence). This CDR3 contains 15 residues. The CDR3 protein is CSASRGQSSTDTQYF.